Reported below is one T cell receptor beta chain. The antigen it binds to is not known. Base qualities are not recorded, but no much larger clone differs from it by a single base. This sample is part of a study of shared clonotypes between healthy human individuals (dated by TCRdb to about 2020). For the wider study: The cohort included a few men and two women between 18 and 49 years of age. For each donor, three plates each were used for CD4 naive and CD4 memory, two plates were used for CD8 naive, and one plate was used for CD8 memory. The study deeply sequenced blood TCR repertoires of about five healthy adults to estimate repertoire size and the extent of clonotype sharing between individuals. Libraries were prepared and TCR repertoires were sequenced by different laboratories using diverse techniques, in order to increase sequencing depth and limit assay-specific biases. Between about 0.8 and 9 billion PBMCs per donor were obtained by leukapheresis.

Using the deep immunoSEQ assay, TCR CDR3 regions were amplified from genomic DNA by multiplex PCR. Genomic DNA extracted from each cell subset was distributed evenly over all wells of several immunoSEQ 96-well plates, and each plate served as one replicate. For sorted subsets, approximately 200 ng of genomic DNA, equivalent to some 33,000 T cell genomes, went into each replicate PCR. The purified libraries were quantified using a Qubit 3.0 fluorometer, sized with a Bioanalyzer 2100, and then quantified again using the KAPA Library Quantification kit. Every immunoSEQ 96-well plate was sequenced on a separate single-read 150-cycle Illumina NextSeq 550 flow cell. As for the authors' bioinformatics: Because only junctional sequences without quality scores were contained in the immunoSEQ output, filtering matching that applied to full-length reads could not be performed. To assign V/J genes and CDR3, sequences were annotated against IMGT germline references using PyIR, a Python wrapper for IgBLAST v1.9. Reads with weak V/J assignments (E-value above 1e-6), missing CDR3, stop codons, out-of-frame junctions, or ambiguous translated residues were removed. V3J clonotypes were defined by identical inferred V gene, J gene, and CDR3 amino acid sequence. The percentage overlap between two repertoires was calculated by dividing the number of shared unique clonotypes by the size of the smaller repertoire. Richness of each repertoire was evaluated using RTK rarefaction, the Chao1 estimator, and Recon v2.1 estimates of unobserved clonotypes. Generation probabilities for all TCRbeta clonotypes obtained by the gDNA method from a few donors were computed using OLGA. In its TCRdb copy, this immuneACCESS table keeps in-frame sequences only and misses some clones. Where compared with another copy, unresolved V genes explain less than half of these, and the others have no known cause. V, J and clone size are taken as reported in that table, and D and trimming were inferred from the DNA itself. The sample records about 690,000 clones, about 92% of which are singletons. The top ten constitute about a third of the sample.

The study at large found these results: Larger estimated clonotype richness was generally found for naive subsets than for memory subsets. Because the study included only a small number of donors, the genetic and exposure-history diversity represented was limited. Based on pairwise subsampling, the degree of clonotype sharing among donors was expected to be affected by sequencing depth. Across four donors, around 5% of naive CD4, approximately 4% of naive CD8, about 2.3% of memory CD4, and 0.4% of memory CD8 clonotypes were shared. Compared with non-shared clonotypes, the clonotypes found in all four sorted-subset donors had higher generation probabilities. Sampling was restricted to blood, and TCR repertoires in tissue are likely to differ from TCR repertoires in blood. Even with the large sequencing depth, rarefaction of the sorted-subset datasets indicated that sequencing was incomplete.

CDR1 and CDR2 are drawn from the germline V gene: WSHSY, SAAADI. The cysteine opens and the phenylalanine closes a CDR3 of 15 amino acids. The only DNA kept is the CDR3, 45 bases in frame from the first base. Germline trimming: 3 bases from V, 2 bases from J; junction bases outside gene matches: 5. Donors were healthy HIV-negative adults with no recently reported acute infections or vaccinations. Every donor was a Caucasian adult residing in Nashville, Tennessee, USA. The CD8 memory samples were a combination of magnetically selected CD45RO+ cells and CCR7-negative CD45RA+ effector memory (TemRA) cells. Blood was obtained by leukapheresis, after which PBMCs were separated by Ficoll-Histopaque density gradient centrifugation and cryopreserved in liquid nitrogen vapor phase. Purity and quantity of every magnetically sorted T cell population were checked by analytical flow cytometry. Genomic DNA was isolated from every sorted fraction and measured by UV absorbance on a Nanodrop 2000c.

This TCR was sampled from a man between 18 and 35 years old in good health. Some clones in this sample may be carry-over from other donors' samples. The sequence is built from TRBV10-2 and TRBJ2-3; TRBD2 lines up with 7 middle nucleotides. The specimen sequenced was memory CD8+ T cells from PBMCs. Taken with the paper, the label for cell subset or site translates to: CD45RO+ cells pooled with CCR7-negative TemRA cells. CDR3 reads: CASSDRDYPTDTQYF. The DNA sequence is as follows: TGCGCCAGCAGTGACCGGGACTACCCCACAGATACGCAGTATTTT.